This paragraph covers one T cell receptor (beta chain) sequence. The data belong to a study of blood T cell repertoires in COVID-19. Background on the study: Acute-phase and convalescent COVID-19 samples originated in the United States, Italy and Spain. Nucleic acid was either cDNA or gDNA, and it came from T cells, B-cell-depleted T cells, or PBMCs.

Sequencing was performed with immunoSEQ multiplex PCR; in TCRdb, only in-frame clones are kept and a portion is missing. The table lists about 230,000 clones, around four fifths of them singletons. The clonotype comes from a woman between 70 and 85 years old with active or convalescent COVID-19. Sequenced material: peripheral blood.

The CDR3 loop reads CASSQDPGTSGQETQYF. DNA for the CDR3: TGTGCCAGCAGCCAAGACCCCGGGACTAGCGGCCAAGAGACCCAGTACTTC. J is TRBJ2-5 and V is TRBV3-1 (or the pseudogene TRBV3-2), with TRBD2 matching 11 bases. The CDR3 is 17 amino acids. Losses at the gene ends were 0 bases for V and 1 base for J; bases not matched to a gene: 4. CDR1 is LGHDT and CDR2 is YNNKEL in the germline V gene (reference sequence).